This paragraph covers one TCR beta chain sequence. This sample is drawn from a study of blood T cell repertoires in COVID-19. Overall study: Researchers got acute and convalescent COVID-19 samples from the United States, Italy and Spain. T cells, B-cell-depleted T cells, or PBMCs supplied cDNA or gDNA.

Per the original data handling: Counts of nucleated cells, estimated from reference gene primer amplification, were obtained. Clones were sequenced by immunoSEQ multiplex PCR, and TCRdb holds only the in-frame ones, with some missing. Clonal size and the V and J genes are those of that table, whereas D and trimming came from the DNA. This table holds some 220,000 clones, roughly 80% found once. CDR3 length equals 14 residues. V lost 3 bases, J lost 7 bases, and 5 bases stayed unmatched. Germline V gene lookup returns CDR1 SGHTA and CDR2 FQGNSA. This TCR was recovered from a woman aged 80 or over with active or convalescent COVID-19. Sequencing used peripheral blood. The chain carries TRBV7-2 and TRBJ1-4; 7 bases line up with TRBD1. The CDR3: CASSFGAGGEKLFF. CDR3 nucleotides: TGTGCCAGCAGCTTTGGGGCAGGGGGTGAAAAACTGTTTTTT. Combining the CDR3 with reference TRBV7-2 and TRBJ1-4 gives the whole variable domain GAGVSQSPSNKVTEKGKDVELRCDPISGHTALYWYRQSLGQGLEFLIYFQGNSAPDKSGLPSDRFSAERTGGSVSTLTIQRTQQEDSAVYLCASSFGAGGEKLFFGSGTQLSVL.